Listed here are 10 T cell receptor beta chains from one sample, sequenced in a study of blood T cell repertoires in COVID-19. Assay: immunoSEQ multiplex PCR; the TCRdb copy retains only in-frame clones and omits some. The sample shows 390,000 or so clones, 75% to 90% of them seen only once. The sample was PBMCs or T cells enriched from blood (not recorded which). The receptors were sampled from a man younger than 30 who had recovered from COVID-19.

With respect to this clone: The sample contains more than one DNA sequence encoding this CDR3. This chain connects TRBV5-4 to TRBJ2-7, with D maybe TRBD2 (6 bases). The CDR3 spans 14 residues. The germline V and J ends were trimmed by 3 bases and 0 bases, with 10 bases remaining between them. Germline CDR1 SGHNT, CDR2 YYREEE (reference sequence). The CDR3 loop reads CASSSRGSSYEQYF. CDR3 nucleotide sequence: TGTGCCAGCAGCTCCCGGGGGTCCTCCTACGAGCAGTACTTC. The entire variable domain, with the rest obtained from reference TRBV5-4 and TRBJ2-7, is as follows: ETGVTQSPTHLIKTRGQQVTLRCSSQSGHNTVSWYQQALGQGPQFIFQYYREEENGRGNFPPRFSGLQFPNYSSELNVNALELDDSALYLCASSSRGSSYEQYFGPGTRLTVT.

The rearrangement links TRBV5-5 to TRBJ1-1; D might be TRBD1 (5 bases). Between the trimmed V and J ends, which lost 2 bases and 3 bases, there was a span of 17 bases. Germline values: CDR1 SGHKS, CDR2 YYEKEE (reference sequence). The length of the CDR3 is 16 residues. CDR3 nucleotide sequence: TGTGCCAGCAGCTTCAACCCAGGGTTTGGTGACACTGAAGCTTTCTTT. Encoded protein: CASSFNPGFGDTEAFF.

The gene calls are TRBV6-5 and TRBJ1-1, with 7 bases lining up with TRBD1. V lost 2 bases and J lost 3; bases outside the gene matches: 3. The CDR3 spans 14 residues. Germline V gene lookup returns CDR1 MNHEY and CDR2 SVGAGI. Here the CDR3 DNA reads TGTGCCAGCAGTTACAGGGGGCAGGACACTGAAGCTTTCTTT. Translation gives CASSYRGQDTEAFF.

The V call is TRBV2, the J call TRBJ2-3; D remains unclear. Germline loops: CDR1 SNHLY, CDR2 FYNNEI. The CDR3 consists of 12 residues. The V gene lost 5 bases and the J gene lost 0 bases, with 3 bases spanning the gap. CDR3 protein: CASSRSTDTQYF. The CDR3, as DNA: TGTGCCAGCAGTCGTAGCACAGATACGCAGTATTTT. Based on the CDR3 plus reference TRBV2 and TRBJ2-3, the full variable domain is EPEVTQTPSHQVTQMGQEVILRCVPISNHLYFYWYRQILGQKVEFLVSFYNNEISEKSEIFDDQFSVERPDGSNFTLKIRSTKLEDSAMYFCASSRSTDTQYFGPGTRLTVL.

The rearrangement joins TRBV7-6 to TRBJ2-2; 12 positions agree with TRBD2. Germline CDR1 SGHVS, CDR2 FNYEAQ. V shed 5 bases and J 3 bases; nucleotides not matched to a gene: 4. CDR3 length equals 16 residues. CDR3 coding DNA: TGTGCCAGCAGCCTCAGACTAGCGGGGGACACCGGGGAGCTGTTTTTT. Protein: CASSLRLAGDTGELFF.

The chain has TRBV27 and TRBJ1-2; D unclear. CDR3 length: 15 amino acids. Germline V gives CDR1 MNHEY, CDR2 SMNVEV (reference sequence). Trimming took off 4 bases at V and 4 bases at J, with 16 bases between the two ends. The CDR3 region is CASSSSPPGSYGYTF. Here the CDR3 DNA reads TGTGCCAGCAGTTCCTCTCCCCCGGGATCCTATGGCTACACCTTC.

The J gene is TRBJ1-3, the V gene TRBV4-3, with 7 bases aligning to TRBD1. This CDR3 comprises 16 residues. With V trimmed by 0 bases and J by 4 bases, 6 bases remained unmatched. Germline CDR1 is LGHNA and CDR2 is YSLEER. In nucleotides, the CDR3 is TGCGCCAGCAGCCAAGATGCGACAGGGTCGGGAAACACCATATATTTT. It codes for CASSQDATGSGNTIYF.

CDR3 DNA sequence: TGCGCCAGCAGCCGGGACAGGGGGAGTGAAAAACTGTTTTTT. It codes for CASSRDRGSEKLFF. V gene TRBV4-1 combines with J gene TRBJ1-4, with 11 bases fitting TRBD1. V was pared by 4 bases and J by 7 bases, with 2 bases of the junction left unmatched. From germline, CDR1 is MGHRA and CDR2 YSYEKL. The CDR3 extends over 14 amino acids.

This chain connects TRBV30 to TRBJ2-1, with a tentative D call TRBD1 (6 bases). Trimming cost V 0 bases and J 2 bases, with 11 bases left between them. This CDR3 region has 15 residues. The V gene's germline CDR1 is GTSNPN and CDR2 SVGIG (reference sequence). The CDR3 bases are TGTGCCTGGAGTGTCCGAGGGGGTGCCTACAATGAGCAGTTCTTC. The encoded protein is CAWSVRGGAYNEQFF.

The CDR3 DNA is TGTGCCAGCAGCCCCGTGGGACAGGGCAGAGAGACCCAGTACTTC. The encoded protein is CASSPVGQGRETQYF. The rearrangement links TRBV7-2 to TRBJ2-5; 9 bases agree with TRBD1. The length of the CDR3 is 15 residues. The V and J ends lost 5 bases and 4 bases, in that order; junction bases with no gene match: 8. Germline assignment: CDR1 SGHTA and CDR2 FQGNSA.